These T cell receptor beta chains were read from a single sample in a study of T-cell memory formation after mild COVID-19. One entry per CDR3 protein, called by TCRdb with MiXCR from the 5' RACE reads. The sample holds about 130,000 distinct CDR3 sequences, less than 6.5% seen once. Sequenced material: PBMCs or a T cell subset sorted from them (not recorded which). These TCRs come from an adult woman who had mild COVID-19 (a few samples of this study predate the infection). Cell type and time point are not known. Both conserved end residues are part of each CDR3. A D gene is named only where the DNA matches it firmly. The size field is filled for only some rows; it gives once, few, many or a size class.

CDR3 DNA | CDR3 protein | D gene | clone size | J gene | V gene
TGTGCCACCAGAGCCGGACTAGGGGGGTCGTATGAGCAGTTCTTC | CATRAGLGGSYEQFF | . | many | TRBJ2-1 | TRBV15
TGTGCCAGCAGCCCCGTGACCGATTCACCCCTCCACTTT | CASSPVTDSPLHF | . | many | TRBJ1-6 | TRBV5-5
TGTGCCAGCAGTCTCCCGACTAGCGGGGACTCCTACAATGAGCAGTTCTTC | CASSLPTSGDSYNEQFF | TRBD2 | many | TRBJ2-1 | TRBV6-5
TGCAGTGCTACACTAGCGGGTTACTCTGGGGCCAACGTCCTGACTTTC | CSATLAGYSGANVLTF | TRBD2 | . | TRBJ2-6 | TRBV20-1
TGCAGCGTCGATAGCCTGGGTGGAGGGGGCTACGAGCAGTACTTC | CSVDSLGGGGYEQYF | . | many | TRBJ2-7 | TRBV29-1
TGTGCCAGCAGCCTACGACTAAACGACGAGCAGTACTTC | CASSLRLNDEQYF | . | . | TRBJ2-7 | TRBV7-9
TGCAGTGCTAGAGCTTGGGCGGATCAAGAGACCCAGTACTTC | CSARAWADQETQYF | . | few | TRBJ2-5 | TRBV20-1
TGCAGCGTGGAAGGGGCGGACACTGAAGCTTTCTTT | CSVEGADTEAFF | . | . | TRBJ1-1 | TRBV29-1
TGCAGTGCATGGGAGCGCGCAGATCCTTACAATGAGCAGTTCTTC | CSAWERADPYNEQFF | . | many | TRBJ2-1 | TRBV20-1
TGTGCCAGCAGCTTTCCCCCTGATGAAGCTTTCTTT | CASSFPPDEAFF | . | . | TRBJ1-1 | TRBV7-8
TGTGCCAGCAGCATTGGGACTACAGATACGCAGTATTTT | CASSIGTTDTQYF | . | few | TRBJ2-3 | TRBV5-6
TGTGCCACCAGCTTCGGGTCCCCGACCGACACTGAAGCTTTCTTT | CATSFGSPTDTEAFF | . | . | TRBJ1-1 | TRBV15
TGTGCCAGCTCACCACTGGGTGGACCGAACACCGGGGAGCTGTTTTTT | CASSPLGGPNTGELFF | . | . | TRBJ2-2 | TRBV18
TGTGCCAGCATTCGCGGCGGGTTTGCAGATACGCAGTATTTT | CASIRGGFADTQYF | . | . | TRBJ2-3 | TRBV12-3/TRBV12-4
TGTGCCAGCAGCTTAGGGGGAAAAGGGACAGGGTCGAAACTGTTTTTT | CASSLGGKGTGSKLFF | TRBD1 | few | TRBJ1-4 | TRBV7-2
TGTGCCAGCAGCCAAGTCGGGGATACGCAGTATTTT | CASSQVGDTQYF | . | many | TRBJ2-3 | TRBV4-2
TGCAGCGTTCTTCGGACAGGGGGCATTGGAGAGACCCAGTACTTC | CSVLRTGGIGETQYF | TRBD1 | few | TRBJ2-5 | TRBV29-1
TGCAGCGTATTGACAGGGAGTACCTCCTACGAGCAGTACTTC | CSVLTGSTSYEQYF | TRBD1 | few | TRBJ2-7 | TRBV29-1
TGTGCCAGCAGCTCGGGACTCCACAATCAGCCCCAGCATTTT | CASSSGLHNQPQHF | . | . | TRBJ1-5 | TRBV5-5
TGTGCCAGCAGCTACCTCCGGAGGGAGACCCAGTACTTC | CASSYLRRETQYF | . | few | TRBJ2-5 | TRBV12-3/TRBV12-4
TGTGCCAGCAGCTTCCTAGGTCGGACAGGGGGCTATGGCTACACCTTC | CASSFLGRTGGYGYTF | TRBD1 | . | TRBJ1-2 | TRBV7-9
TGTGCCAGCAGTTTAGAGGGCATGAACACTGAAGCTTTCTTT | CASSLEGMNTEAFF | . | many | TRBJ1-1 | TRBV12-3/TRBV12-4
TGTGCCATCAGTGCCGGGCAGGGGGCGAGAAAAGCTTTCTTT | CAISAGQGARKAFF | TRBD1 | many | TRBJ1-1 | TRBV10-3